The 8 T cell receptor beta chains presented below share a single source sample, sequenced in a study of blood T cell repertoires in COVID-19 (dated by TCRdb to the early 2020s). The method behind the library was the immunoSEQ multiplex PCR assay. TCRdb holds this immuneACCESS table with in-frame rearrangements only. Some clones are missing; in checked studies, unresolved V genes explain under half, and the rest has no known cause. This sample gives roughly 75,000 clones in total; roughly 80% of them show up just once. The ten largest make up more than 9.5% of the sample. Sequences were obtained from peripheral blood. These receptor sequences come from a middle-aged man with acute or convalescent COVID-19.

The chain joins TRBV27 to TRBJ2-2; D might be TRBD2 (6 bases). Germline loops: CDR1 MNHEY, CDR2 SMNVEV (reference sequence). This CDR3 spans 15 amino acids. V dropped 3 bases and J dropped 4 bases, with 12 bases sitting between them. This CDR3 is CASSFVGGGTGELFF. CDR3 DNA: TGTGCCAGCAGTTTTGTCGGGGGAGGCACCGGGGAGCTGTTTTTT.

V and J are TRBV29-1 and TRBJ1-4; perhaps TRBD1 as D (5 bases). Trimming left V 4 bases short and J 5 bases short, with 11 bases between. CDR1 and CDR2 from the germline V gene are SQVTM and ANQGSEA. The length of the CDR3 is 13 residues. The CDR3 is CSVGGRLNEKLFF. The CDR3 nucleotides are TGCAGCGTTGGGGGCAGGTTAAATGAAAAACTGTTTTTT.

This rearrangement joins TRBV28 to TRBJ2-5; 9 nucleotides line up with TRBD2. Germline V lookup: CDR1 MDHEN, CDR2 SYDVKM. The CDR3 runs to 13 residues. V trimming: 8 bases; J trimming: 2 bases; junction bases outside the gene matches: 3. Written as DNA, the CDR3 is TGTGCCAGCGGCGGGAGGGAACAAGAGACCCAGTACTTC. It yields the protein CASGGREQETQYF.

This clone was detected a few times. V and J are TRBV28 and TRBJ2-7, with 14 nucleotides matching TRBD2. The CDR3 has 16 residues. CDR1 is MDHEN and CDR2 is SYDVKM in the germline V gene. The junction had 10 bases not matched to a gene; V was cut back by 5 bases and J by 7 bases. The CDR3 is CASSPTGTSGSREQYF. The CDR3 DNA follows: TGTGCCAGCAGTCCCACAGGGACTAGCGGGAGTAGGGAGCAGTACTTC.

This chain joins TRBV28 and TRBJ2-7, with D possibly being TRBD1 (5 bases). From germline, CDR1 is MDHEN and CDR2 SYDVKM. This CDR3 region has 16 residues. V dropped 5 bases and J dropped 6 bases, with 23 bases sitting between them. The CDR3, as DNA: TGTGCCAGCAGTCAAAGGGGCCGGGCTTGGTTTGGCGAGCAGTACTTC. Translation gives CASSQRGRAWFGEQYF.

The chain recombines TRBV12-3 or TRBV12-4 with TRBJ1-1; D is unresolved. Deletions cut 5 bases from V and 1 base from J, with 8 bases between. There are 13 residues in the CDR3. The CDR3 here is CASSRLSNTEAFF. The CDR3 bases are TGTGCCAGCAGTAGACTGTCGAACACTGAAGCTTTCTTT.

The J gene is TRBJ2-1, the V gene TRBV6-4, with TRBD2 identical over 11 bases. The CDR3 extends over 15 amino acids. Trimming at V came to 5 bases and at J to 4 bases, leaving 4 bases not matched to a gene. CDR1 is MRHNA, CDR2 SNTAGT, per germline. CDR3 region: CASSLTSGAYNEQFF. The DNA of the CDR3 is TGTGCCAGCAGTTTGACTAGCGGGGCTTACAATGAGCAGTTCTTC.

This chain connects TRBV11-2 to TRBJ1-1; TRBD1 agrees at 8 bases. With 5 bases clipped from V and 4 bases from J, the junction kept 3 bases outside the gene matches. The V gene's germline CDR1 is SGHAT and CDR2 FQNNGV. CDR3 length: 13 amino acids. This chain's CDR3 is CASSLQGGTEAFF. For the CDR3, the DNA is TGTGCCAGCAGCCTACAGGGGGGCACTGAAGCTTTCTTT. Based on the CDR3 plus reference TRBV11-2 and TRBJ1-1, the full variable domain is EAGVAQSPRYKIIEKRQSVAFWCNPISGHATLYWYQQILGQGPKLLIQFQNNGVVDDSQLPKDRFSAERLKGVDSTLKIQPAKLEDSAVYLCASSLQGGTEAFFGQGTRLTVV.